These 5 T cell receptor beta chains share one sample of origin, sequenced in a study of blood T cell repertoires in COVID-19. Here immunoSEQ multiplex PCR was the method, and the copy in TCRdb shows in-frame clones only, minus some. The profile shows under 350,000 clones, 80% to 90% of them singletons. The sample taken for sequencing was PBMCs or T cells enriched from blood (not recorded which). Receptors were obtained from a woman aged 35 to 49 with acute COVID-19.

This clone was observed a few times. The J gene is TRBJ2-5, the V gene TRBV27; 10 nucleotides agree with TRBD2. This CDR3 is built from 14 residues. Trimming cost V 6 bases and J 5 bases; bases outside gene matches: 6. Per the germline V gene, CDR1 is MNHEY and CDR2 is SMNVEV (reference sequence). The CDR3 DNA follows: TGTGCCAGCAGGTCTAGCGGGAGAGGTGAGACCCAGTACTTC. Encoded protein: CASRSSGRGETQYF.

The genes are TRBV14 and TRBJ1-1; the D is unclear. CDR1 SGHDN and CDR2 FVKESK come from the germline V gene. The CDR3 runs 14 residues. V dropped 1 base and J dropped 6 bases, with 12 bases sitting between them. The CDR3 loop is CASSQGRGVPEAFF. The DNA for the CDR3 is TGTGCCAGCAGCCAAGGTCGGGGAGTCCCTGAAGCTTTCTTT.

The J gene is TRBJ2-2, the V gene TRBV7-2, with D perhaps matching TRBD2 (6 bases). Trimming stripped 5 bases from V and 2 bases from J, with 15 bases between. The length of the CDR3 is 16 residues. Germline values: CDR1 SGHTA, CDR2 FQGNSA. This CDR3 reads CASSPPGLPNTGELFF. CDR3 in DNA: TGTGCCAGCAGCCCACCGGGACTCCCCAACACCGGGGAGCTGTTTTTT. The whole variable domain, filled in from reference TRBV7-2 and TRBJ2-2, reads GAGVSQSPSNKVTEKGKDVELRCDPISGHTALYWYRQSLGQGLEFLIYFQGNSAPDKSGLPSDRFSAERTGGSVSTLTIQRTQQEDSAVYLCASSPPGLPNTGELFFGEGSRLTVL.

The chain employs TRBV19 and TRBJ2-3, with 7 nucleotides matching TRBD2. After removal of 6 bases from V and 3 bases from J, the junction contained 6 bases not matched to a gene. Per germline, CDR1 LNHDA and CDR2 SQIVND (reference sequence). The CDR3 sequence is 14 residues long. CDR3 residues: CASRMTSKTDTQYF. Here the CDR3 DNA reads TGTGCCAGTAGGATGACTAGCAAAACAGATACGCAGTATTTT.

The V call is TRBV7-3, the J call TRBJ2-7; TRBD2 aligns across 8 bases. V was pared by 1 base and J by 0 bases, with 2 bases of the junction left unmatched. CDR1 and CDR2 (germline): SGHTA, FQGTGA. The length of the CDR3 is 15 residues. The CDR3 protein is CASSLIAGGSYEQYF. The CDR3, as DNA: TGTGCCAGCAGCTTAATTGCGGGGGGCTCCTACGAGCAGTACTTC.